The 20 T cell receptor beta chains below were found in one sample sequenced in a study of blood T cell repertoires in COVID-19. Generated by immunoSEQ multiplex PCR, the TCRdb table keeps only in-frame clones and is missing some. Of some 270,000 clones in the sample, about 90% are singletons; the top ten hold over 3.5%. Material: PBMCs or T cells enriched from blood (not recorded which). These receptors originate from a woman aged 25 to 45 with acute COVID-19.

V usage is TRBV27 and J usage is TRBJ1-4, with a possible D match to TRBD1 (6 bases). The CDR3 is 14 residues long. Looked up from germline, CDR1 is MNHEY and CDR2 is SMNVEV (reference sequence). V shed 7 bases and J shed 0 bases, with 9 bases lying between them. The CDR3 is CASTGHATNEKLFF. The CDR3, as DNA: TGTGCCAGCACGGGACACGCAACTAATGAAAAACTGTTTTTT.

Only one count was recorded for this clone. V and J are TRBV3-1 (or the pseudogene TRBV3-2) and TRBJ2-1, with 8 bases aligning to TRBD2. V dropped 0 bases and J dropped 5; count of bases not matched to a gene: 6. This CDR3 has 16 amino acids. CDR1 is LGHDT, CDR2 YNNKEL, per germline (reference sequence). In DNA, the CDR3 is TGTGCCAGCAGCCAAGACACTAGCGGAGGGCACAATGAGCAGTTCTTC. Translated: CASSQDTSGGHNEQFF.

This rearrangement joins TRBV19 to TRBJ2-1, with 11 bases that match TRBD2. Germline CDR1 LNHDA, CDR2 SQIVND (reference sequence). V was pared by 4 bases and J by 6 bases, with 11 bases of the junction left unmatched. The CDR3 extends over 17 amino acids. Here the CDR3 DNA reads TGTGCCAGTAGTACCCGTTCAACTAGCGGGAGAATCAATGAGCAGTTCTTC. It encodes CASSTRSTSGRINEQFF. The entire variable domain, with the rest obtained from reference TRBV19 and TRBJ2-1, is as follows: DGGITQSPKYLFRKEGQNVTLSCEQNLNHDAMYWYRQDPGQGLRLIYYSQIVNDFQKGDIAEGYSVSREKKESFPLTVTSAQKNPTAFYLCASSTRSTSGRINEQFFGPGTRLTVL.

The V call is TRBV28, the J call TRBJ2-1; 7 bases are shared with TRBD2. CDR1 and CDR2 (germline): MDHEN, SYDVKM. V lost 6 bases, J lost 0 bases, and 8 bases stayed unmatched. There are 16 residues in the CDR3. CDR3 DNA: TGTGCCAGCAGCCGGGACTACATGAGCTCCTACAATGAGCAGTTCTTC. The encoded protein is CASSRDYMSSYNEQFF.

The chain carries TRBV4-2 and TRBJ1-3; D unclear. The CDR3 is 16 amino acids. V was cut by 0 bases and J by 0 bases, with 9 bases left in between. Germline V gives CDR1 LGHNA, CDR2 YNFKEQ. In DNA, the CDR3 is TGTGCCAGCAGCCAAGAAACAGTGAGCTCTGGAAACACCATATATTTT. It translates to CASSQETVSSGNTIYF.

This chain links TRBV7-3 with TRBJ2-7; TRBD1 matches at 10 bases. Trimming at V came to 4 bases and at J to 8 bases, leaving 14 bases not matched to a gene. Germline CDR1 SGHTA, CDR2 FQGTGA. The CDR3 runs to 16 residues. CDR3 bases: TGTGCCAGCAGCTCCACCGGGACAGGGGATTTGACGAAGCAGTACTTC. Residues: CASSSTGTGDLTKQYF.

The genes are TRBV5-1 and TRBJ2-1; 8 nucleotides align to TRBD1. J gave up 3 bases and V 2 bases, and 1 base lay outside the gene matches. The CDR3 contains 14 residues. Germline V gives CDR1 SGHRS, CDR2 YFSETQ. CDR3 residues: CASSLTGGYNEQFF. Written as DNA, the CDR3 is TGCGCCAGCAGCTTAACAGGGGGCTACAATGAGCAGTTCTTC.

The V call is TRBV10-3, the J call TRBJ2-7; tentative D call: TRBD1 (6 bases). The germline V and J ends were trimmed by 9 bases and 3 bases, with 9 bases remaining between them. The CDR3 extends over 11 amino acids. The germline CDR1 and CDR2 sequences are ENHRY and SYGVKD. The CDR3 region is CAMGASYEQYF. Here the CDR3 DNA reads TGTGCCATGGGGGCAAGCTACGAGCAGTACTTC.

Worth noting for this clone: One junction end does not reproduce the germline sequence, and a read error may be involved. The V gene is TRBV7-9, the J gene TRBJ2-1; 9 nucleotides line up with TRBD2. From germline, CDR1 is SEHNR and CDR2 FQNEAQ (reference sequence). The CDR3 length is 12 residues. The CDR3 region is CASSPGREGPVF. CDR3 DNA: TGTGCCAGCAGCCCGGGGCGGGAGGGCCCGGTCTTC.

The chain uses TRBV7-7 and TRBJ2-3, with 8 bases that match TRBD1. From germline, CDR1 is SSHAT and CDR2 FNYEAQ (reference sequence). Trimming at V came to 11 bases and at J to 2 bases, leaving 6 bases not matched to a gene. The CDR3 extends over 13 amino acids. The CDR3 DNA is TGTGCCTCGGGCAGGGGGCACACAGATACGCAGTATTTT. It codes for CASGRGHTDTQYF.

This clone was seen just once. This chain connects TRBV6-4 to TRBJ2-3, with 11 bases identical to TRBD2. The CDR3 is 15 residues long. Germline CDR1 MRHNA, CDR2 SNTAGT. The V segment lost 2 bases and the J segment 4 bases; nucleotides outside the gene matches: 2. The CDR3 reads CASSDQGLAADTQYF. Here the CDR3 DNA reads TGTGCCAGCAGTGACCAGGGACTAGCGGCAGATACGCAGTATTTT.

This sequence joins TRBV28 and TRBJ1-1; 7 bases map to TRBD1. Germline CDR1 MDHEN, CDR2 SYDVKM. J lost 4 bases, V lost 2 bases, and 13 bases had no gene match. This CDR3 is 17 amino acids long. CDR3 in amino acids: CASSLLPQGSDITEAFF. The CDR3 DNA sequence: TGTGCCAGCAGTTTACTCCCACAGGGGAGCGATATCACTGAAGCTTTCTTT.

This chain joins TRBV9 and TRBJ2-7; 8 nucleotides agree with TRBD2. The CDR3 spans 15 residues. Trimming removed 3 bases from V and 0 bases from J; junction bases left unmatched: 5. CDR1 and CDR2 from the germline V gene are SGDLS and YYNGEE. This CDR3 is CASSGGSGSSYEQYF. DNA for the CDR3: TGTGCCAGCAGCGGCGGGAGCGGGAGCTCCTACGAGCAGTACTTC.

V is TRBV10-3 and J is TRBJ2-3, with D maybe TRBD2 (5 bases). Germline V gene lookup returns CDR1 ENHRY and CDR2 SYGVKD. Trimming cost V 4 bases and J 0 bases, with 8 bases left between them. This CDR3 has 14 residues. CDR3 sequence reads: CAISASSSTDTQYF. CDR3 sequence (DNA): TGTGCCATCAGTGCTAGCTCTAGCACAGATACGCAGTATTTT.

This chain's CDR3 is CAISRGTGGDNEKLFF. Written as DNA, the CDR3 is TGTGCCATCAGTAGAGGGACAGGGGGAGATAATGAAAAACTGTTTTTT. The chain couples TRBV10-3 to TRBJ1-4, with 11 bases identical to TRBD1. CDR1 ENHRY and CDR2 SYGVKD come from the germline V gene. This CDR3 contains 16 residues. Germline trimming cut 5 bases from V and 4 bases from J; bases unmatched to any gene: 6.

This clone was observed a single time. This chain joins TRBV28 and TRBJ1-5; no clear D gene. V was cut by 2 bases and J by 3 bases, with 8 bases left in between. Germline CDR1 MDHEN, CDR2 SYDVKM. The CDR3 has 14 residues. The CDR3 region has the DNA TGTGCCAGCAGTTTAGATCGGTACAATCAGCCCCAGCATTTT. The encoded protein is CASSLDRYNQPQHF.

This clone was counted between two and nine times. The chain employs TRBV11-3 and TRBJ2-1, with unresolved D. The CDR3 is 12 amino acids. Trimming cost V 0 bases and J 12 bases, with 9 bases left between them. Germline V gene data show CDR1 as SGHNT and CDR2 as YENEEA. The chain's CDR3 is CASSLDYQAQFF. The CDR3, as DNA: TGTGCCAGCAGCTTAGATTACCAGGCGCAGTTCTTC.

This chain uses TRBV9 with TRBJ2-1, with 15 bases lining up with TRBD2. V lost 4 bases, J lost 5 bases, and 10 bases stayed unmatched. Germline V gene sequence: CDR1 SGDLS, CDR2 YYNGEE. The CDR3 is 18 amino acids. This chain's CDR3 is CASSRGLAGGQTNNEQFF. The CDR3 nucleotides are TGTGCCAGCAGCAGGGGACTAGCGGGAGGTCAGACCAACAATGAGCAGTTCTTC.

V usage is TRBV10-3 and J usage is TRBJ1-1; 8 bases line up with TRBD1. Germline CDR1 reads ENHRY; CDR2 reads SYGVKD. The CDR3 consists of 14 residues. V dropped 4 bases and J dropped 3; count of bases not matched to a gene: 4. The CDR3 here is CAISAQGAYTEAFF. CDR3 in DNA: TGTGCCATCAGTGCTCAGGGGGCTTACACTGAAGCTTTCTTT.

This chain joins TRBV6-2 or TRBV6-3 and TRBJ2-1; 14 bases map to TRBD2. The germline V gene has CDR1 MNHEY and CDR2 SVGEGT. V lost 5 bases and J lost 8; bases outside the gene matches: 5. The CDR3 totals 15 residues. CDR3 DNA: TGTGCCAGCAGTCTGACTAGCGGGAGGGCCGATGAGCAGTTCTTC. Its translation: CASSLTSGRADEQFF.